This T cell receptor beta chain was recorded in a study of blood T cell repertoires in COVID-19. Study summary: From T cells, B-cell-depleted T cells, or PBMCs came the material, which was cDNA or gDNA.

In the study's own analysis: Cell counts per sample came from amplifying reference gene primers. The assay was immunoSEQ multiplex PCR, and TCRdb's table has in-frame clones only and misses some. V, J and clone size reflect that table, while D and trimming were determined from the DNA. The sample records roughly 250,000 clones, 90% to 95% being singletons. Enrollees, about 18 to 95 years old, lived in about two dozen US areas. Cohort assignment relied on participant-reported clinical history. The sequence was collected from a woman aged 18-29 years who had recovered from COVID-19. Sequenced sample: PBMCs or T cells enriched from blood (not recorded which).

The CDR3 region has the DNA TGTGCCAGCAGCTTAAGCCGTGACAGTGAAGCTTTCTTT. Encoded protein: CASSLSRDSEAFF. The genes are TRBV7-3 and TRBJ1-1; TRBD1 might be the D (5 bases). Germline assignment: CDR1 SGHTA and CDR2 FQGTGA. The CDR3 runs to 13 residues. The germline V and J ends were trimmed by 1 base and 7 bases, with 10 bases remaining between them.